Following are 19 T cell receptor beta chains from one sample sequenced in a study of blood T cell repertoires in COVID-19. TCRdb keeps only in-frame clones here, not all; method: immunoSEQ multiplex PCR. The table lists roughly 160,000 clones, about 74% of them singletons. The sample taken for sequencing was peripheral blood. These receptors originate from a woman older than 75 with acute or convalescent COVID-19.

CDR3 sequence: CASSLPGTLGYTF. DNA for the CDR3: TGTGCCAGCAGCTTACCCGGGACTCTGGGCTACACCTTC. The chain is built from TRBV5-8 and TRBJ1-2; tentative D call: TRBD1 (5 bases). V dropped 2 bases and J dropped 8 bases, with 13 bases sitting between them. Germline CDR1 reads SGHTS; CDR2 reads YDEGEE. The CDR3 has 13 amino acids.

The CDR3: CASSTTGGIDGELFF. The CDR3 coding sequence is TGTGCCAGCAGCACAACAGGGGGCATTGACGGGGAGCTGTTTTTT. The gene calls are TRBV7-3 and TRBJ2-2; 9 nucleotides agree with TRBD1. The CDR3 is made up of 15 amino acids. Germline CDR1 SGHTA, CDR2 FQGTGA. V dropped 5 bases and J dropped 7; count of bases not matched to a gene: 8. Filled out from reference TRBV7-3 and TRBJ2-2, the complete variable domain reads GAGVSQTPSNKVTEKGKYVELRCDPISGHTALYWYRQSLGQGPEFLIYFQGTGAADDSGLPNDRFFAVRPEGSVSTLKIQRTERGDSAVYLCASSTTGGIDGELFFGEGSRLTVL.

The table lists this clone with a few counts. The chain has TRBV19 and TRBJ2-1, with TRBD2 matching 8 bases. Losses at the gene ends were 9 bases for V and 2 bases for J; bases not matched to a gene: 3. The germline V gene encodes CDR1 LNHDA and CDR2 SQIVND (reference sequence). The CDR3 runs 13 residues. CDR3 loop: CASGGGPYNEQFF. Written as DNA, the CDR3 is TGTGCCAGCGGCGGGGGGCCCTACAATGAGCAGTTCTTC.

The chain has TRBV28 and TRBJ2-1; 10 bases map to TRBD2. V shed 2 bases and J 7 bases; nucleotides not matched to a gene: 11. This CDR3 comprises 17 residues. Germline V gene data show CDR1 as MDHEN and CDR2 as SYDVKM. This CDR3 reads CASSLPSRLAGFNEQFF. CDR3 sequence (DNA): TGTGCCAGCAGTTTACCATCGCGACTAGCGGGTTTTAATGAGCAGTTCTTC.

Note on this clone: The sample holds other DNA sequences that translate to the same CDR3. J is TRBJ2-7 and V is TRBV27; 7 nucleotides align to TRBD1. Germline trimming cut 6 bases from V and 0 bases from J; bases unmatched to any gene: 5. The germline V gene has CDR1 MNHEY and CDR2 SMNVEV (reference sequence). The CDR3 covers 14 residues. CDR3 region: CASSLQGSSYEQYF. CDR3 sequence (DNA): TGTGCCAGCAGCCTACAGGGGTCCTCCTACGAGCAGTACTTC.

This clone was recorded a few times. The rearrangement links TRBV5-1 to TRBJ1-2; TRBD1 might be the D (6 bases). CDR1 and CDR2 from the germline V gene are SGHRS and YFSETQ. Deletions cut 4 bases from V and 1 base from J, with 8 bases between. The CDR3 spans 13 residues. Here the CDR3 reads CASSPDSNYGYTF. Here the CDR3 DNA reads TGCGCCAGCAGCCCGGACAGTAACTATGGCTACACCTTC.

This clone has just a few counts. This chain links TRBV3-1 (or the pseudogene TRBV3-2) with TRBJ2-2, with TRBD2 identical over 10 bases. CDR1 and CDR2 (germline): LGHDT, YNNKEL (reference sequence). Trimming removed 1 base from V and 0 bases from J; junction bases left unmatched: 5. The CDR3 sequence is 18 residues long. CDR3 region: CASSQVAGGFTNTGELFF. The CDR3 bases are TGTGCCAGCAGCCAAGTAGCGGGAGGCTTCACGAACACCGGGGAGCTGTTTTTT.

The V and J genes are TRBV5-5 and TRBJ2-3; 8 nucleotides align to TRBD1. The CDR3 sequence is 16 residues long. V lost 4 bases and J lost 2; bases outside the gene matches: 9. Germline CDR1 reads SGHKS; CDR2 reads YYEKEE (reference sequence). The CDR3 DNA follows: TGTGCCAGCAGCCCTCGACAGGGGAGGAACACAGATACGCAGTATTTT. Protein product: CASSPRQGRNTDTQYF.

This sequence joins TRBV9 and TRBJ1-3, with D possibly matching TRBD1 (6 bases). Germline V gene sequence: CDR1 SGDLS, CDR2 YYNGEE. This CDR3 has 15 residues. Trimming took 4 bases from V and 4 from J, leaving 15 bases between them. In DNA, the CDR3 is TGTGCCAGCAGCCCCCGCGACAGGCTAGGAAACACCATATATTTT. It codes for CASSPRDRLGNTIYF.

The CDR3 protein is CASRLTGNTEAFF. The DNA for the CDR3 is TGTGCCAGCAGGCTAACAGGGAACACTGAAGCTTTCTTT. V is TRBV28 and J is TRBJ1-1; tentatively, D is TRBD1 (5 bases). Germline V gene sequence: CDR1 MDHEN, CDR2 SYDVKM. V lost 6 bases to trimming and J lost 1 base, with 9 bases between them. The CDR3 consists of 13 residues.

This clone showed up just a few times. The chain has TRBV28 and TRBJ1-1; TRBD1 might be the D (5 bases). CDR1 is MDHEN, CDR2 SYDVKM, per germline. Trimming took 4 bases from V and 1 from J, leaving 13 bases between them. CDR3 length equals 15 residues. Here the CDR3 reads CASSSFQGTNTEAFF. The DNA of the CDR3 is TGTGCCAGCAGTTCCTTCCAGGGTACGAACACTGAAGCTTTCTTT.

This CDR3 reads CASSNGGPEQYF. As DNA, the CDR3 is TGTGCCAGCAGTAATGGTGGCCCGGAGCAGTACTTC. V gene TRBV25-1 combines with J gene TRBJ2-7; no firm D call. The germline V and J ends were trimmed by 5 bases and 7 bases, with 12 bases remaining between them. The CDR3 runs 12 residues. The germline V gene has CDR1 MGHDK and CDR2 SYGVNS.

V gene TRBV6-4 combines with J gene TRBJ2-1, with D possibly being TRBD2 (5 bases). V lost 6 bases to trimming and J lost 0 bases, with 15 bases between them. Germline CDR1 and CDR2: MRHNA and SNTAGT. The CDR3 consists of 16 residues. The CDR3 is CASRINSESSYNEQFF. For the CDR3, the DNA is TGTGCCAGCAGGATAAATAGCGAGAGCTCCTACAATGAGCAGTTCTTC.

The V call is TRBV5-4, the J call TRBJ2-5; 9 bases map to TRBD1. CDR1 is SGHNT, CDR2 YYREEE, per germline (reference sequence). Unmatched junction bases numbered 4, after V lost 3 bases and J lost 4 bases. This CDR3 spans 14 amino acids. CDR3 sequence: CASSSQGAGETQYF. The CDR3 nucleotides are TGTGCCAGCAGCTCACAGGGGGCTGGAGAGACCCAGTACTTC.

The rearrangement joins TRBV12-3 or TRBV12-4 to TRBJ1-5, with D uncertain. This CDR3 contains 12 residues. The V end was cut by 6 bases, the J end by 1 base, with 4 bases between. The CDR3 sequence: CASRQSNQPQHF. The CDR3 bases are TGTGCCAGCAGACAGAGCAATCAGCCCCAGCATTTT.

This clone was seen more than once but under ten times. The chain uses TRBV28 and TRBJ2-7; 7 bases line up with TRBD2. Germline-derived CDR1 and CDR2 are MDHEN and SYDVKM. The junction had 9 bases not matched to a gene; V was cut back by 5 bases and J by 2 bases. This CDR3 has 15 residues. Here the CDR3 reads CASSPPTSLTYEQYF. CDR3 coding DNA: TGTGCCAGCAGTCCCCCGACTAGCCTGACCTACGAGCAGTACTTC. The variable domain in full, completed from reference TRBV28 and TRBJ2-7, reads DVKVTQSSRYLVKRTGEKVFLECVQDMDHENMFWYRQDPGLGLRLIYFSYDVKMKEKGDIPEGYSVSREKKERFSLILESASTNQTSMYLCASSPPTSLTYEQYFGPGTRLTVT.

The chain carries TRBV30 and TRBJ1-6; 12 bases map to TRBD1. Germline V gene sequence: CDR1 GTSNPN, CDR2 SVGIG (reference sequence). V dropped 3 bases and J dropped 12; count of bases not matched to a gene: 6. This CDR3 region has 14 residues. The CDR3 nucleotides read TGTGCCTGGAGGGGACAGGGGGCAGGTTTACCCCTCCACTTT. Its protein is CAWRGQGAGLPLHF. The whole variable domain, remainder taken from reference TRBV30 and TRBJ1-6, is SQTIHQWPATLVQPVGSPLSLECTVEGTSNPNLYWYRQAAGRGLQLLFYSVGIGQISSEVPQNLSASRPQDRQFILSSKKLLLSDSGFYLCAWRGQGAGLPLHFGNGTRLTVT.

This clone was found a few times. V usage is TRBV14 and J usage is TRBJ2-6, with D maybe TRBD1 (5 bases). V lost 1 base and J lost 0, with 10 bases in between. The CDR3 extends over 17 amino acids. The germline V gene has CDR1 SGHDN and CDR2 FVKESK. CDR3 sequence (DNA): TGTGCCAGCAGCCAAGCTGGAAGGGGCTCTGGGGCCAACGTCCTGACTTTC. Translated, it gives CASSQAGRGSGANVLTF.

V gene TRBV19 combines with J gene TRBJ2-5, with TRBD1 matching over 11 bases. Trimming removed 3 bases from V and 1 base from J; junction bases left unmatched: 13. The CDR3 runs to 19 residues. Germline CDR1 is LNHDA and CDR2 is SQIVND (reference sequence). CDR3 amino acids: CASSIDPGQGAGGQETQYF. DNA for the CDR3: TGTGCCAGTAGTATTGATCCAGGACAGGGGGCCGGGGGCCAAGAGACCCAGTACTTC.